These T cell receptor beta chains were read from a single sample in a study of blood T cell repertoires in COVID-19. Libraries were prepared by immunoSEQ multiplex PCR; TCRdb keeps only in-frame clonotypes and omits some of them. This sample has under 200,000 clones, with about 85% found just once. Sample: peripheral blood. These receptors were taken from a man between 18 and 35 years old with acute or convalescent COVID-19. The CDR3 runs from the conserved cysteine through the conserved F or W. D genes are given only for firm matches. Clone size, where shown, is once, few, many, or a class for clones that have expanded.

D gene: .
clone size: few
J gene: TRBJ2-1
CDR3 length: 15
V gene: TRBV2
CDR3 protein: CASSEGSRNYNEQFF
CDR3 DNA: TGTGCCAGCAGTGAAGGCTCGCGAAACTACAATGAGCAGTTCTTC

D gene: .
clone size: .
J gene: TRBJ1-1
CDR3 length: 12
V gene: TRBV29-1
CDR3 protein: CSASQGNTEAFF
CDR3 DNA: TGCAGCGCCTCCCAGGGGAACACTGAAGCTTTCTTT

D gene: .
clone size: .
J gene: TRBJ2-1
CDR3 length: 16
V gene: TRBV24-1
CDR3 protein: CATSDRRGGAQNEQFF
CDR3 DNA: TGTGCCACCAGTGACCGTAGGGGGGGGGCGCAGAATGAGCAGTTCTTC

D gene: .
clone size: .
J gene: TRBJ1-1
CDR3 length: 15
V gene: TRBV27
CDR3 protein: CASSMDSFLNTEAFF
CDR3 DNA: TGTGCCAGCAGTATGGACAGTTTTTTGAACACTGAAGCTTTCTTT

D gene: .
clone size: .
J gene: TRBJ1-1
CDR3 length: 13
V gene: TRBV11-2
CDR3 protein: CASRTARGTEAFF
CDR3 DNA: TGTGCCTCAAGGACGGCCCGGGGGACTGAAGCTTTCTTT

D gene: .
clone size: .
J gene: TRBJ1-5
CDR3 length: 13
V gene: TRBV12-5
CDR3 protein: CASGLQDNQPQHF
CDR3 DNA: TGTGCTAGTGGTTTACAAGACAATCAGCCCCAGCATTTT

D gene: TRBD2
clone size: .
J gene: TRBJ2-2
CDR3 length: 14
V gene: TRBV5-1
CDR3 protein: CASRQRGDTGELFF
CDR3 DNA: TGCGCCAGCCGGCAGCGGGGGGACACCGGGGAGCTGTTTTTT

D gene: TRBD1
clone size: .
J gene: TRBJ1-1
CDR3 length: 15
V gene: TRBV5-1
CDR3 protein: CASSPRQGMNTEAFF
CDR3 DNA: TGCGCCAGCAGCCCTCGACAGGGTATGAACACTGAAGCTTTCTTT

D gene: TRBD2
clone size: .
J gene: TRBJ2-2
CDR3 length: 18
V gene: TRBV15
CDR3 protein: CATSRTALGREGTGELFF
CDR3 DNA: TGTGCCACCAGCAGGACGGCGCTAGGGAGGGAGGGGACCGGGGAGCTGTTTTTT

D gene: TRBD1
clone size: .
J gene: TRBJ1-5
CDR3 length: 14
V gene: TRBV4-1
CDR3 protein: CASSSGTDNQPQHF
CDR3 DNA: TGCGCCAGCAGCTCTGGGACAGACAATCAGCCCCAGCATTTT

D gene: TRBD2
clone size: .
J gene: TRBJ2-1
CDR3 length: 15
V gene: TRBV7-6
CDR3 protein: CASSLGSGGHNEQFF
CDR3 DNA: TGTGCCAGCAGCTTAGGAAGCGGGGGGCACAATGAGCAGTTCTTC

D gene: TRBD1
clone size: once
J gene: TRBJ1-5
CDR3 length: 14
V gene: TRBV30
CDR3 protein: CAWKTAGGNQPQHF
CDR3 DNA: TGTGCCTGGAAAACGGCAGGGGGAAATCAGCCCCAGCATTTT

D gene: .
clone size: .
J gene: TRBJ1-6
CDR3 length: 16
V gene: TRBV3-1/TRBV3-2
CDR3 protein: CASSTNAGSSGTPLHF
CDR3 DNA: TGTGCCAGCAGCACTAACGCGGGATCCTCGGGAACACCCCTCCACTTT

D gene: .
clone size: few
J gene: TRBJ1-1
CDR3 length: 14
V gene: TRBV7-8
CDR3 protein: CASSQGTENTEAFF
CDR3 DNA: TGTGCCAGCAGCCAGGGGACTGAGAACACTGAAGCTTTCTTT

D gene: .
clone size: .
J gene: TRBJ1-1
CDR3 length: 13
V gene: TRBV3-1/TRBV3-2
CDR3 protein: CASSQFSDSEAFF
CDR3 DNA: TGTGCCAGCAGCCAATTTTCCGACAGTGAAGCTTTCTTT

D gene: .
clone size: .
J gene: TRBJ2-5
CDR3 length: 14
V gene: TRBV4-1
CDR3 protein: CASSQDFGGEGQYF
CDR3 DNA: TGCGCCAGCAGCCAAGATTTCGGTGGTGAGGGCCAGTACTTC

D gene: .
clone size: .
J gene: TRBJ2-7
CDR3 length: 12
V gene: TRBV29-1
CDR3 protein: CSVERQAGEQYF
CDR3 DNA: TGCAGCGTTGAACGACAGGCGGGCGAGCAGTACTTC

D gene: .
clone size: .
J gene: TRBJ1-2
CDR3 length: 13
V gene: TRBV7-2
CDR3 protein: CASSKGGFFGYTF
CDR3 DNA: TGTGCCAGCTCCAAAGGGGGTTTTTTTGGCTACACCTTC

D gene: .
clone size: few
J gene: TRBJ2-1
CDR3 length: 19
V gene: TRBV12-1
CDR3 protein: CASSFAHSAGRRSYNEQFF
CDR3 DNA: TGTGCCAGCAGCTTTGCGCATTCCGCGGGGCGCCGCTCCTACAATGAGCAGTTCTTC

D gene: .
clone size: .
J gene: TRBJ1-1
CDR3 length: 13
V gene: TRBV7-6
CDR3 protein: CASKGQPNTEAFF
CDR3 DNA: TGTGCCAGCAAGGGGCAGCCGAACACTGAAGCTTTCTTT

D gene: TRBD1
clone size: .
J gene: TRBJ1-3
CDR3 length: 15
V gene: TRBV6-5
CDR3 protein: CASTRGTAGRNTIYF
CDR3 DNA: TGTGCCAGCACCAGAGGGACAGCCGGGAGAAACACCATATATTTT

D gene: TRBD1
clone size: .
J gene: TRBJ1-5
CDR3 length: 15
V gene: TRBV6-6
CDR3 protein: CASSDRVYGNQPQHF
CDR3 DNA: TGTGCCAGCAGTGACAGGGTTTATGGCAATCAGCCCCAGCATTTT

D gene: .
clone size: .
J gene: TRBJ1-2
CDR3 length: 17
V gene: TRBV9
CDR3 protein: CASSVDVSKGSEYGYTF
CDR3 DNA: TGTGCCAGCAGCGTAGATGTGTCGAAGGGGTCTGAGTATGGCTACACCTTC

D gene: TRBD1
clone size: .
J gene: TRBJ1-1
CDR3 length: 20
V gene: TRBV7-8
CDR3 protein: CASTLVGTGGKSGVNTEAFF
CDR3 DNA: TGTGCCAGCACCTTAGTGGGGACAGGGGGCAAGTCCGGGGTGAACACTGAAGCTTTCTTT

D gene: .
clone size: .
J gene: TRBJ1-2
CDR3 length: 13
V gene: TRBV30
CDR3 protein: CAWYGTPNYGYTF
CDR3 DNA: TGTGCCTGGTATGGGACACCTAACTATGGCTACACCTTC

D gene: .
clone size: .
J gene: TRBJ2-3
CDR3 length: 13
V gene: TRBV7-2
CDR3 protein: CASNLIEWDTQYF
CDR3 DNA: TGTGCCAGCAACCTTATAGAGTGGGATACGCAGTATTTT

D gene: .
clone size: .
J gene: TRBJ1-1
CDR3 length: 14
V gene: TRBV2
CDR3 protein: CASSAGTPNTEAFF
CDR3 DNA: TGTGCCAGCAGTGCAGGGACACCGAACACTGAAGCTTTCTTT

D gene: .
clone size: .
J gene: TRBJ1-5
CDR3 length: 15
V gene: TRBV2
CDR3 protein: CASSVGQGSNQPQHF
CDR3 DNA: TGTGCCAGCAGTGTAGGGCAGGGTAGCAATCAGCCCCAGCATTTT

D gene: TRBD2
clone size: few
J gene: TRBJ2-1
CDR3 length: 19
V gene: TRBV13
CDR3 protein: CASSSTSGTSGGALNEQFF
CDR3 DNA: TGTGCCAGCAGCTCCACCTCCGGGACTAGCGGGGGGGCTTTGAATGAGCAGTTCTTC

D gene: .
clone size: .
J gene: TRBJ2-1
CDR3 length: 14
V gene: TRBV5-1
CDR3 protein: CASSSLQGGNEQFF
CDR3 DNA: TGCGCCAGCAGCTCTCTCCAGGGTGGGAATGAGCAGTTCTTC

D gene: .
clone size: .
J gene: TRBJ1-4
CDR3 length: 15
V gene: TRBV2
CDR3 protein: CASSPGARGGEKLFF
CDR3 DNA: TGTGCCAGCAGCCCAGGGGCCCGGGGTGGTGAAAAACTGTTTTTT

D gene: .
clone size: once
J gene: TRBJ1-4
CDR3 length: 14
V gene: TRBV28
CDR3 protein: CASSFPGAYEKLFF
CDR3 DNA: TGTGCCAGCAGTTTCCCTGGGGCATATGAAAAACTGTTTTTT

D gene: .
clone size: .
J gene: TRBJ1-2
CDR3 length: 13
V gene: TRBV12-3/TRBV12-4
CDR3 protein: CACRDTHNYGYTF
CDR3 DNA: TGTGCCTGCCGGGACACCCACAACTATGGCTACACCTTC

D gene: .
clone size: .
J gene: TRBJ2-1
CDR3 length: 14
V gene: TRBV29-1
CDR3 protein: CSVEGLLTYNEQFF
CDR3 DNA: TGCAGCGTTGAGGGACTCCTTACCTACAATGAGCAGTTCTTC

D gene: .
clone size: .
J gene: TRBJ1-4
CDR3 length: 15
V gene: TRBV6-5
CDR3 protein: CASRQGPESREKLFF
CDR3 DNA: TGTGCCAGCAGGCAGGGGCCCGAATCTAGGGAAAAACTGTTTTTT

D gene: TRBD2
clone size: .
J gene: TRBJ2-3
CDR3 length: 16
V gene: TRBV7-3
CDR3 protein: CASSPVAGVGTDTQYF
CDR3 DNA: TGTGCCAGCAGCCCAGTAGCGGGGGTGGGGACAGATACGCAGTATTTT

D gene: .
clone size: .
J gene: TRBJ1-3
CDR3 length: 14
V gene: TRBV3-1/TRBV3-2
CDR3 protein: CASREKGSGNTIYF
CDR3 DNA: TGTGCCAGCAGAGAAAAGGGGTCCGGAAACACCATATATTTT

D gene: .
clone size: .
J gene: TRBJ1-4
CDR3 length: 14
V gene: TRBV5-5
CDR3 protein: CASSLEGGSEKLFF
CDR3 DNA: TGTGCCAGCAGCTTGGAGGGAGGGAGTGAAAAACTGTTTTTT